Following are 3 T cell receptor beta chains from one sample sequenced in a study of blood T cell repertoires in COVID-19. Profiling relied on immunoSEQ multiplex PCR, and the TCRdb table lists in-frame clones only, not all of them. Of around 110,000 clones listed, almost 85% are singletons. The material sequenced was peripheral blood. The receptors stem from a human donor in a cohort sampled during active COVID-19.

The CDR3 DNA follows: TGCGCCAGCAGCCAAGATGTTCTAGCGGGGGGCAATGAGCAGTTCTTC. Its translation: CASSQDVLAGGNEQFF. The chain carries TRBV4-3 and TRBJ2-1; 11 positions match TRBD2. Trimming removed 0 bases from V and 6 bases from J; junction bases left unmatched: 4. This CDR3 spans 16 amino acids. Looked up from germline, CDR1 is LGHNA and CDR2 is YSLEER.

This chain joins TRBV7-9 and TRBJ1-3; TRBD1 matches 7 bases. The CDR3 loop spans 16 amino acids. Germline V CDR1 and CDR2: SEHNR, FQNEAQ (reference sequence). J was trimmed by 0 bases and V by 3 bases; bases with no gene match: 5. CDR3 sequence reads: CASSLGQQFSGNTIYF. The CDR3 bases are TGTGCCAGCAGCTTGGGACAGCAATTCTCTGGAAACACCATATATTTT.

This clone was picked up one time. V gene TRBV2 combines with J gene TRBJ2-1; tentatively, D is TRBD1 (6 bases). Trimming stripped 7 bases from V and 13 bases from J, with 17 bases between. The germline V gene has CDR1 SNHLY and CDR2 FYNNEI. This CDR3 spans 12 amino acids. The CDR3 here is CASNTVGGGQFF. The CDR3 bases are TGTGCCAGCAACACCGTTGGGGGCGGCCAGTTCTTC.